This TCR beta chain is from a study of vaccination effects on CD4 cells after COVID-19. Overall study context: Samples gathered post-vaccine arrived a median of 72 days past the second dose.

Produced via immunoSEQ multiplex PCR; TCRdb's table is partial and in-frame only. Of about 24,000 clones in the sample, more than 60% were seen once. The CDR3 covers 14 residues. Germline CDR1 GTSNPN, CDR2 SVGIG (reference sequence). Trimming at V came to 4 bases and at J to 5 bases, leaving 10 bases not matched to a gene. Under the ViraFEST assay, PBMC were stimulated with viral peptide pools so that antigen-specific CD4+ T cells expanded. Sequencing was performed afterwards. At the end of about 9 days of culture, CD4+ T cells were isolated. Each participant was administered two doses of either the BNT162b2 or the mRNA-1273 vaccine. Nucleocapsid antibodies stayed negative before and after vaccination, showing no earlier SARS-CoV-2 infection. PBMC cultures contained over 1.5 million cells per well, about 11 IU/ml IL-2 and about 9.7 ug/ml peptides. A half-medium replacement with IL-2 medium was carried out on days 3 and 7.

A note on this clone: What it binds is unknown.

This receptor was obtained from a human donor who received a COVID-19 vaccine. V is TRBV30 and J is TRBJ2-7; 8 bases fit TRBD1. The source material was CD4+ T cells from PBMCs cultured with HCoV-NL63 spike peptides, sampled after COVID-19 vaccination. This CDR3 is CAWTRLQGVDEQYF. CDR3 nucleotides: TGTGCCTGGACCCGACTACAGGGGGTCGACGAGCAGTACTTC.